The 30 T cell receptor beta chains given below trace back to one sample, sequenced in a study of beta chain features in type 1 diabetes. Since all of the isolated RNA was reverse transcribed, expressed TCRB transcripts were what got sequenced. Sequencing used immunoSEQ multiplex PCR; TCRdb keeps in-frame clones, though not all of them. The data contain fewer than 250,000 clones, 14% of them seen just once; the ten biggest clones take up around 0.026%. Sequencing was carried out using naive CD4+ T cells from blood. These receptor sequences come from a woman in her thirties or forties in good health.

The chain carries TRBV19 and TRBJ2-7, with D possibly TRBD2 on 6 matching bases. This CDR3 has 14 amino acids. Germline V gene sequence: CDR1 LNHDA, CDR2 SQIVND (reference sequence). V lost 2 bases, J lost 1 base, and 9 bases lay in between. The chain's CDR3 is CASSIWRDSYEQYF. DNA of the CDR3: TGTGCCAGTAGTATATGGAGGGATTCCTACGAGCAGTACTTC. Variable domain in full (rest from reference TRBV19 and TRBJ2-7): DGGITQSPKYLFRKEGQNVTLSCEQNLNHDAMYWYRQDPGQGLRLIYYSQIVNDFQKGDIAEGYSVSREKKESFPLTVTSAQKNPTAFYLCASSIWRDSYEQYFGPGTRLTVT.

In this sample, this clone turned up a few times. The chain links TRBV9 to TRBJ1-2; TRBD1 is a possible D gene (6 bases). The V gene's germline CDR1 is SGDLS and CDR2 YYNGEE. The V end lost 0 bases, the J end lost 3 bases, and 12 bases lay between the germline ends. The CDR3 contains 15 residues. The CDR3 nucleotides are TGTGCCAGCAGCGTAGCTACAGGGTACGACTATGGCTACACCTTC. Translated, it gives CASSVATGYDYGYTF.

This clone occurred a few times. The chain couples TRBV5-6 to TRBJ2-1; 7 bases are a match to TRBD2. The V gene end was trimmed by 3 bases and the J gene end by 10 bases; junction bases not matched to a gene: 7. Germline V gene sequence: CDR1 SGHDT, CDR2 YYEEEE. The CDR3 is made up of 13 amino acids. CDR3 residues: CASSSLLRGEQFF. Written as DNA, the CDR3 is TGTGCCAGCAGCTCCCTCTTGCGGGGGGAGCAGTTCTTC.

This clone was counted only a few times. The chain recombines TRBV19 with TRBJ2-5; D gene unclear. This CDR3 comprises 13 residues. The V gene lost 5 bases and the J gene lost 4 bases, with 11 bases spanning the gap. The germline V gene encodes CDR1 LNHDA and CDR2 SQIVND (reference sequence). CDR3 nucleotides: TGTGCCAGTAGTCTCCAGGTAGTAGAGACCCAGTACTTC. Protein sequence: CASSLQVVETQYF.

There are a few counts of this clone. The CDR3 sequence: CASSPMDRGAYEQYF. The CDR3 region has the DNA TGTGCCAGTAGTCCTATGGACAGGGGGGCTTACGAGCAGTACTTC. The chain couples TRBV19 to TRBJ2-7; TRBD1 matches at 10 bases. The CDR3 is 15 amino acids. V lost 5 bases and J lost 4; bases outside the gene matches: 8. The germline CDR1 and CDR2 sequences are LNHDA and SQIVND (reference sequence).

The rearrangement links TRBV6-5 to TRBJ2-5, with a possible D match to TRBD2 (5 bases). The length of the CDR3 is 14 residues. Trimming stripped 10 bases from V and 2 bases from J, with 17 bases between. Germline V gives CDR1 MNHEY, CDR2 SVGAGI. This chain's CDR3 is CATSSGPSQETQYF. DNA for the CDR3: TGTGCCACTAGCTCTGGGCCTTCACAAGAGACCCAGTACTTC.

This chain joins TRBV5-1 and TRBJ2-1; D might be TRBD2 (6 bases). In germline, CDR1 is SGHRS, CDR2 YFSETQ. V dropped 0 bases and J dropped 9 bases, with 16 bases sitting between them. The CDR3 covers 15 residues. The CDR3 protein is CASSLDGGSVSEQFF. In nucleotides, the CDR3 is TGCGCCAGCAGCTTGGACGGGGGTTCAGTGAGTGAGCAGTTCTTC. Full variable domain (outside the CDR3, taken from reference TRBV5-1 and TRBJ2-1): KAGVTQTPRYLIKTRGQQVTLSCSPISGHRSVSWYQQTPGQGLQFLFEYFSETQRNKGNFPGRFSGRQFSNSRSEMNVSTLELGDSALYLCASSLDGGSVSEQFFGPGTRLTVL.

This clone was observed many times. The V call is TRBV13, the J call TRBJ2-2, with 7 bases lining up with TRBD2. V dropped 4 bases and J dropped 10; count of bases not matched to a gene: 9. This CDR3 has 14 amino acids. The germline V gene has CDR1 PRHDT and CDR2 FYEKMQ (reference sequence). The CDR3 sequence is CASSSKAGLQELFF. The CDR3 DNA sequence: TGTGCCAGCAGCTCCAAAGCGGGACTTCAGGAGCTGTTTTTT.

This clone came up a few times. V and J are TRBV27 and TRBJ2-7, with 9 bases matching TRBD2. This CDR3 region has 13 residues. Losses at the gene ends were 6 bases for V and 3 bases for J; bases not matched to a gene: 3. Germline CDR1 MNHEY, CDR2 SMNVEV (reference sequence). CDR3 coding DNA: TGTGCCAGCAGGGAAGCGGGGGGCTACGAGCAGTACTTC. The encoded protein is CASREAGGYEQYF.

This clone showed up just a few times. The CDR3, as DNA: TGTGCCACCAACCAAGGGGGTTCGTCAGATACGCAGTATTTT. This gives the protein CATNQGGSSDTQYF. The chain couples TRBV19 to TRBJ2-3; possible D gene TRBD1, 6 bases. From germline, CDR1 is LNHDA and CDR2 SQIVND (reference sequence). The CDR3 covers 14 residues. Trimming stripped 10 bases from V and 4 bases from J, with 18 bases between.

CDR3 in amino acids: CASRRFAGDGEQFF. CDR3 DNA: TGTGCCAGCAGACGATTCGCAGGGGACGGTGAGCAGTTCTTC. The chain links TRBV27 to TRBJ2-1, with D possibly being TRBD1 (6 bases). Germline V lookup: CDR1 MNHEY, CDR2 SMNVEV (reference sequence). The CDR3 consists of 14 residues. The V gene lost 6 bases and the J gene lost 9 bases, with 18 bases spanning the gap.

The chain recombines TRBV18 with TRBJ2-7; 8 bases agree with TRBD1. CDR1 is KGHSH, CDR2 LQKENI, per germline. The CDR3 length is 14 residues. V dropped 5 bases and J dropped 4; count of bases not matched to a gene: 7. The CDR3 spells CASSFQGASYEQYF. The CDR3 bases are TGTGCCAGCTCATTCCAGGGGGCCTCGTACGAGCAGTACTTC.

This chain connects TRBV7-2 to TRBJ2-3; D is possibly TRBD2 (7 bases). Trimming stripped 6 bases from V and 0 bases from J, with 16 bases between. Germline assignment: CDR1 SGHTA and CDR2 FQGNSA. This CDR3 is 16 amino acids long. CDR3 coding DNA: TGTGCCAGCAGGGGGGCCGGGGGGCGAAGCACAGATACGCAGTATTTT. This encodes CASRGAGGRSTDTQYF.

This clone has only a few counts. V is TRBV2 and J is TRBJ2-3; 10 nucleotides match TRBD2. CDR1 and CDR2 from the germline V gene are SNHLY and FYNNEI. CDR3 length: 15 amino acids. Trimming at V came to 8 bases and at J to 2 bases, leaving 7 bases not matched to a gene. This chain's CDR3 is CASSLSGGITDTQYF. The CDR3, as DNA: TGTGCCAGCTCCCTTAGCGGGGGGATCACAGATACGCAGTATTTT.

This clone was counted once. This rearrangement joins TRBV7-8 to TRBJ1-1, with D hard to call. Trimming removed 1 base at V and 2 bases at J, with 8 bases between. The CDR3 has 14 residues. Germline V lookup: CDR1 SGHVS, CDR2 FQNEAQ. This CDR3 reads CASSLGRRNTEAFF. DNA of the CDR3: TGTGCCAGCAGCTTAGGAAGGAGAAACACTGAAGCTTTCTTT. Full variable domain (remainder filled in from reference TRBV7-8 and TRBJ1-1): GAGVSQSPRYKVAKRGQDVALRCDPISGHVSLFWYQQALGQGPEFLTYFQNEAQLDKSGLPSDRFFAERPEGSVSTLKIQRTQQEDSAVYLCASSLGRRNTEAFFGQGTRLTVV.

This clone was found a few times. The chain employs TRBV4-2 and TRBJ2-1; TRBD2 aligns across 12 bases. The CDR3 is made up of 17 amino acids. With 2 bases clipped from V and 9 bases from J, the junction kept 11 bases outside the gene matches. CDR1 LGHNA and CDR2 YNFKEQ come from the germline V gene. The CDR3 sequence: CASSQPHGRLAGVEQFF. The CDR3 coding sequence is TGTGCCAGCAGCCAACCCCACGGGAGACTAGCGGGGGTTGAGCAGTTCTTC.

This clone was found a few times. This sequence joins TRBV27 and TRBJ1-5; D is perhaps TRBD1 (5 bases). The CDR3 has 13 amino acids. Germline lookup yields CDR1 MNHEY and CDR2 SMNVEV (reference sequence). V gave up 3 bases and J gave up 6 bases, with 9 bases separating them. DNA of the CDR3: TGTGCCAGCAGTTTCCAGGGAGGTCAGCCCCAGCATTTT. Protein product: CASSFQGGQPQHF.

The chain couples TRBV29-1 to TRBJ1-2, with D possibly being TRBD1 (5 bases). The length of the CDR3 is 12 residues. In germline, CDR1 is SQVTM, CDR2 ANQGSEA. The V end was cut by 2 bases, the J end by 1 base, with 5 bases between. The CDR3 protein is CSVEQGNYGYTF. CDR3 nucleotides: TGCAGCGTTGAACAGGGTAACTATGGCTACACCTTC.

CDR3 residues: CASRKGYSQETQYF. The CDR3, as DNA: TGTGCCAGTAGGAAGGGGTACTCTCAAGAGACCCAGTACTTC. V is TRBV19 and J is TRBJ2-5, with D possibly being TRBD1 (5 bases). The V end lost 6 bases, the J end lost 2 bases, and 13 bases lay between the germline ends. The germline gives CDR1 LNHDA, CDR2 SQIVND (reference sequence). This CDR3 contains 14 residues.

This clone showed up just a few times. This sequence joins TRBV6-5 and TRBJ2-5; 10 bases are a match to TRBD2. The CDR3 has 14 amino acids. J was trimmed by 8 bases and V by 6 bases; bases with no gene match: 9. Per germline, CDR1 MNHEY and CDR2 SVGAGI. The CDR3 DNA is TGTGCCAGCAGGTTGACTAGCGGGTCCCCCACCCAGTACTTC. It translates to CASRLTSGSPTQYF.

The J gene is TRBJ1-5, the V gene TRBV7-2; D gene unclear. CDR1 SGHTA and CDR2 FQGNSA come from the germline V gene. Trimming removed 3 bases at V and 7 bases at J, with 13 bases between. The CDR3 consists of 14 residues. The CDR3 is CASSFPGSGQPQHF. CDR3 nucleotides: TGTGCCAGCAGCTTCCCGGGCTCGGGGCAGCCCCAGCATTTT. Full variable domain (outside the CDR3, taken from reference TRBV7-2 and TRBJ1-5): GAGVSQSPSNKVTEKGKDVELRCDPISGHTALYWYRQSLGQGLEFLIYFQGNSAPDKSGLPSDRFSAERTGGSVSTLTIQRTQQEDSAVYLCASSFPGSGQPQHFGDGTRLSIL.

Only a few counts were recorded for this clone. The chain recombines TRBV9 with TRBJ2-1, with D perhaps TRBD2 (6 bases). Trimming stripped 4 bases from V and 15 bases from J, with 23 bases between. The germline gives CDR1 SGDLS, CDR2 YYNGEE. The CDR3 is made up of 14 amino acids. The CDR3 loop is CASSNQPGSGLWFF. CDR3 DNA sequence: TGTGCCAGCAGCAATCAGCCAGGGAGCGGGTTGTGGTTCTTC.

This rearrangement joins TRBV6-5 to TRBJ1-3; D is perhaps TRBD1 (6 bases). The V and J ends lost 4 bases and 4 bases respectively, with 11 bases between them. Germline V gene lookup returns CDR1 MNHEY and CDR2 SVGAGI. The CDR3 contains 14 residues. Here the CDR3 reads CASSFRGSGNTIYF. The CDR3 region has the DNA TGTGCCAGCAGTTTCAGGGGATCAGGAAACACCATATATTTT.

This sequence joins TRBV2 and TRBJ2-3; TRBD1 agrees at 9 bases. Germline CDR1 is SNHLY and CDR2 is FYNNEI. The junction had 11 bases not matched to a gene; V was cut back by 5 bases and J by 5 bases. The CDR3 spans 16 residues. CDR3 region: CASSITYRGPRDTQYF. The CDR3 nucleotides read TGTGCCAGCAGTATCACCTACAGGGGGCCGAGAGATACGCAGTATTTT.

The gene calls are TRBV5-1 and TRBJ2-5; perhaps TRBD1 as D (6 bases). CDR3 length: 13 amino acids. CDR1 is SGHRS and CDR2 is YFSETQ in the germline V gene. The V end was cut by 5 bases, the J end by 3 bases, with 11 bases between. Here the CDR3 reads CASRRTVEETQYF. CDR3 DNA: TGCGCCAGCAGACGGACAGTCGAAGAGACCCAGTACTTC.

Only a few counts were recorded for this clone. V is TRBV5-1 and J is TRBJ2-3; TRBD2 matches at 8 bases. Per germline, CDR1 SGHRS and CDR2 YFSETQ. V gave up 4 bases and J gave up 2 bases; unmatched junction bases: 15. The CDR3 runs to 18 residues. In DNA form, the CDR3 reads TGCGCCAGCAGCCCCCCTCTAACTGGCGGGGGGATCACAGATACGCAGTATTTT. This encodes CASSPPLTGGGITDTQYF.

This sequence joins TRBV10-3 and TRBJ2-7; D is unresolved. The germline V gene encodes CDR1 ENHRY and CDR2 SYGVKD. Trimming left V 2 bases short and J 12 bases short, with 11 bases between. The CDR3 is made up of 11 amino acids. CDR3 bases: TGTGCCATCAGTGAGGCGGCTTCTGTGTACTTC. Translating gives CAISEAASVYF.

The chain is built from TRBV27 and TRBJ1-2, with 9 bases fitting TRBD1. Germline loops: CDR1 MNHEY, CDR2 SMNVEV (reference sequence). The CDR3 extends over 13 amino acids. V was pared by 5 bases and J by 8 bases, with 6 bases of the junction left unmatched. The CDR3 DNA sequence: TGTGCCAGCAGTCTATGGACAGGGGACGGCTACACCTTC. It codes for CASSLWTGDGYTF.

The rearrangement uses TRBV2 and TRBJ2-7, with 12 bases identical to TRBD2. With V trimmed by 8 bases and J by 4 bases, 0 bases remained unmatched. The germline V gene encodes CDR1 SNHLY and CDR2 FYNNEI. The CDR3 loop spans 12 amino acids. Here the CDR3 reads CASLAGGYEQYF. CDR3 in DNA: TGTGCCAGCCTAGCGGGGGGGTACGAGCAGTACTTC.

V gene TRBV6-6 combines with J gene TRBJ2-1; a weak D match, TRBD1 (5 bases). Germline V CDR1 and CDR2: MNHNY, SVGAGI (reference sequence). V was clipped by 7 bases and J by 6 bases, with 16 bases between them. The CDR3 consists of 14 residues. The CDR3 region has the DNA TGTGCCAGCATGGGGCGCGTCCCCTTCAATGAGCAGTTCTTC. Translation: CASMGRVPFNEQFF.